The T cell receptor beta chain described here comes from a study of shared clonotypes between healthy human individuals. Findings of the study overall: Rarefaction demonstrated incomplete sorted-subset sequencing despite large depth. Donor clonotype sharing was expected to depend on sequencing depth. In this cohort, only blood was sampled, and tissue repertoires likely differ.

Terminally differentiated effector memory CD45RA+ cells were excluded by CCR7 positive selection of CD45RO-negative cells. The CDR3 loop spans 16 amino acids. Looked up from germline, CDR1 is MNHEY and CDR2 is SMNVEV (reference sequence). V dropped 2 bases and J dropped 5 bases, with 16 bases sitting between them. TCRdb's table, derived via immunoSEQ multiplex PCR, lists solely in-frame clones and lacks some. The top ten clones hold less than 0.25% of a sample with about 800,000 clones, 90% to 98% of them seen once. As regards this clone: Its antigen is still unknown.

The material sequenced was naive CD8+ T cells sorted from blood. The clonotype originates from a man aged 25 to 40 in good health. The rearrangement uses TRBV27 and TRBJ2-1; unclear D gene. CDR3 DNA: TGTGCCAGCAGTTTAAGGGCGGTGCTATTAAACAATGAGCAGTTCTTC. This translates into CASSLRAVLLNNEQFF.